The T cell receptor beta chain under discussion was sequenced for a study of T-cell reconstitution after alpha-beta-depleted transplantation in children. TCRbeta library construction was performed incorporating unique molecular identifiers. TCRdb independently ran MiXCR on the PCR reads; one entry per CDR3 protein. The top ten hold 20% to 25% of the sample, which has 250,000 to 300,000 distinct CDR3 sequences, more than 9% seen once. The J segment lost 4 bases and the V segment lost 5 bases, leaving 10 bases of the junction unmatched. This CDR3 comprises 17 residues. In this sample, this clonotype turned up many times.

The V gene is TRBV12-3 or TRBV12-4, the J gene TRBJ2-1, with 11 nucleotides matching TRBD2. The TCR originated in a male patient aged 2 to 10 who had a stem cell transplant for chronic granulomatous disease, so the T cells may come from the graft donor. The input for sequencing was peripheral blood, taken 180 days after TCRalphabeta/CD19-depleted stem cell transplant. CDR3 amino acids: CASSASDLAGGYNEQFF. The CDR3 bases are TGTGCCAGCAGTGCCTCTGACCTAGCGGGAGGTTACAATGAGCAGTTCTTC.